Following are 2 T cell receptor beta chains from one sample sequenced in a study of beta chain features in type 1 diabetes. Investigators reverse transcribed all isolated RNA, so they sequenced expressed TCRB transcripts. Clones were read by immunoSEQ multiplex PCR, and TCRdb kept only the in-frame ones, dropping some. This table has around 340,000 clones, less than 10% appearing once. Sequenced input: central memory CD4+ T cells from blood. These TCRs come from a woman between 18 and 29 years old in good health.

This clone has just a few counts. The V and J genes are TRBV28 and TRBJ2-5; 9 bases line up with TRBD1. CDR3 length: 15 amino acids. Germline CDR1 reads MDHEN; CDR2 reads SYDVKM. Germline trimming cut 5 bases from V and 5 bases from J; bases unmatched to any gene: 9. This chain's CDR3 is CASSTRDRDRETQYF. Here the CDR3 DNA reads TGTGCCAGCAGTACCCGGGACAGGGACAGGGAGACCCAGTACTTC.

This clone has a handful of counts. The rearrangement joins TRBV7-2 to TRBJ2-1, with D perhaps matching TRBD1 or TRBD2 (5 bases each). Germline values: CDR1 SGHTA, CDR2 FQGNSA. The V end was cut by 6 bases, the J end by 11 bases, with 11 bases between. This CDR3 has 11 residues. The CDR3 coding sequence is TGTGCCAGCAGTGAAACGGGACAGCAGTTCTTC. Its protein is CASSETGQQFF.